This TCR beta chain was observed in a study of blood T cell repertoires in COVID-19. Study-level information: The United States, Italy and Spain supplied acute and convalescent COVID-19 samples. PBMCs, B-cell-depleted T cells, or T cells were the source of the cDNA or gDNA that made up the material.

CDR1 and CDR2 from the germline V gene are MNHEY and SVGAGI. Unmatched junction bases numbered 12, after V lost 3 bases and J lost 4 bases. The CDR3 totals 16 residues. Only one count was recorded for this clone. In the study's own analysis: Researchers report that nucleated cell counts were estimated from reference gene primer amplification. Measured with immunoSEQ multiplex PCR; TCRdb has only the in-frame clones, and not every one. Clone size and the V and J calls come from that table; the DNA yielded D and trimming. The sample records roughly 81,000 clones, around 83% being singletons. This sequence joins TRBV6-5 and TRBJ2-7; 7 bases fit TRBD2. Source material: peripheral blood. This receptor was identified in a man older than 75 with active or convalescent COVID-19. CDR3 DNA sequence: TGTGCCAGCAGTTATGGGCCTGCGGGAGTGGCGTACGAGCAGTACTTC. It yields the protein CASSYGPAGVAYEQYF.